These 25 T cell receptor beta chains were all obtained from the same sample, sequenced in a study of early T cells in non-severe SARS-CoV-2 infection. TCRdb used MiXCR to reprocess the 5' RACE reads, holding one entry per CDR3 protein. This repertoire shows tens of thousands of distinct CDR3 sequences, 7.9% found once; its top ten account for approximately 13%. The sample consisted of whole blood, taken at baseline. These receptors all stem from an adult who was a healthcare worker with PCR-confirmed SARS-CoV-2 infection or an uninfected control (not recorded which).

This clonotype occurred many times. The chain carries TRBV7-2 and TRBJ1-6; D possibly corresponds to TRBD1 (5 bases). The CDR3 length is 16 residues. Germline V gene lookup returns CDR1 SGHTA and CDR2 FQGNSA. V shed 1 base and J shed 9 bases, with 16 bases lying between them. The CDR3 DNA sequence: TGTGCCAGCAGCTTAGGCTTCGGGCAGGGTGGTTCACCCCTCCACTTT. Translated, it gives CASSLGFGQGGSPLHF. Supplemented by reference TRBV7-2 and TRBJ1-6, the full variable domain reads GAGVSQSPSNKVTEKGKDVELRCDPISGHTALYWYRQSLGQGLEFLIYFQGNSAPDKSGLPSDRFSAERTGGSVSTLTIQRTQQEDSAVYLCASSLGFGQGGSPLHFGNGTRLTVT.

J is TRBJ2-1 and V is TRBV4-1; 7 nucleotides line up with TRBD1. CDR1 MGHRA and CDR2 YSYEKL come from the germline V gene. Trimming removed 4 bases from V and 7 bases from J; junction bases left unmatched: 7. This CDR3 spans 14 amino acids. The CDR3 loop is CASSLSGGFNEQFF. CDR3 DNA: TGCGCCAGCAGCCTCTCAGGGGGATTTAATGAGCAGTTCTTC.

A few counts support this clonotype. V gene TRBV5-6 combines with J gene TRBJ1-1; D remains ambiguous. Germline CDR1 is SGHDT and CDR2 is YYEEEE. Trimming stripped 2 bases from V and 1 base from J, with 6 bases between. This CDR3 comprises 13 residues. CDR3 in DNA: TGTGCCAGCAGCTTAACCAGGAACACTGAAGCTTTCTTT. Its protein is CASSLTRNTEAFF.

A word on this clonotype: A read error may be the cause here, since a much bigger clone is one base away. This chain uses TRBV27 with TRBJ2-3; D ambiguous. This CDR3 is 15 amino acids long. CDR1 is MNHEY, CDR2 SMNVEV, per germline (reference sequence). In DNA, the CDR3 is TGTGCCAGCAGTTTATCAAACGCACACACAGATACGCGGTATTTT. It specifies CASSLSNAHTDTRYF.

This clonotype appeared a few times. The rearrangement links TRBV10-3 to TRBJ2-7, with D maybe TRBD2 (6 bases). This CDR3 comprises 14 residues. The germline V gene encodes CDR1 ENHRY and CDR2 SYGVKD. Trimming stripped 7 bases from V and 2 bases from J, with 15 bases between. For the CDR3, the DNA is TGTGCCATCATGGGGCACGGGGGAACCTACGAGCAGTACTTC. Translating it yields CAIMGHGGTYEQYF.

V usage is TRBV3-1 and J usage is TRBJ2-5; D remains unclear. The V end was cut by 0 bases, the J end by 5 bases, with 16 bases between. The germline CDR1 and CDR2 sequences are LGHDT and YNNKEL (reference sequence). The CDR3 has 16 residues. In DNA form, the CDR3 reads TGTGCCAGCAGCCAAGACATCGGTTCTGCCCTGGAGACCCAGTACTTC. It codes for CASSQDIGSALETQYF.

The CDR3, as DNA: TGTGCCAGCAGCCCAAAACGCTTGAACACTGAAGCTTTCTTT. It codes for CASSPKRLNTEAFF. The chain is built from TRBV5-4 and TRBJ1-1; D is uncertain. In germline, CDR1 is SGHNT, CDR2 YYREEE (reference sequence). CDR3 length: 14 amino acids. The ends were cut back, 4 bases at V and 0 bases at J, with 10 bases in the middle.

The CDR3 nucleotides are TGTGCTAGTGACCCGGGGGGGACTGAGCAGTTCTTC. This codes for CASDPGGTEQFF. The chain recombines TRBV12-5 with TRBJ2-1; TRBD2 matches at 8 bases. Looked up from germline, CDR1 is LGHNT and CDR2 is FRNRAP. The ends lost 7 bases at V and 9 bases at J; junction bases unmatched: 5. The CDR3 sequence is 12 residues long.

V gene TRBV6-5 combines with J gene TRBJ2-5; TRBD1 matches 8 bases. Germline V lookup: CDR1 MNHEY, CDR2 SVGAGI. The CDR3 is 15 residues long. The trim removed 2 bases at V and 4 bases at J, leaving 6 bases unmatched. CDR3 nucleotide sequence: TGTGCCAGCAGTTACCCGACAGGGGCTGGAGAGACCCAGTACTTC. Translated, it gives CASSYPTGAGETQYF.

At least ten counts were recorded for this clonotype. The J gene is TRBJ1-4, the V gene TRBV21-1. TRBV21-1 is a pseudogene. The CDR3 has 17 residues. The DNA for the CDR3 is TGTGCCAGCAGCAATTGTCCCCCGAAGCGGGATAATGAAAAACTGTTTTTT. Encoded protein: CASSNCPPKRDNEKLFF.

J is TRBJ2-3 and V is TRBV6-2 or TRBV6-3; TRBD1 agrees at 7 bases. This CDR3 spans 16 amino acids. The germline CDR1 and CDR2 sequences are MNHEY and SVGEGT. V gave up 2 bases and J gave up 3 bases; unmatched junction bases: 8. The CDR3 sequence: CASSYPPDRTTDTQYF. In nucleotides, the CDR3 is TGTGCCAGCAGTTACCCACCGGACAGGACGACAGATACGCAGTATTTT.

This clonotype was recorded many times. This CDR3 is CASSWGMETQYF. The CDR3 region has the DNA TGTGCCAGCAGCTGGGGTATGGAGACCCAGTACTTC. V is TRBV5-4 and J is TRBJ2-5; no reliable D call. Trimming took off 3 bases at V and 5 bases at J, with 8 bases between the two ends. The CDR3 is 12 residues long. Germline assignment: CDR1 SGHNT and CDR2 YYREEE (reference sequence).

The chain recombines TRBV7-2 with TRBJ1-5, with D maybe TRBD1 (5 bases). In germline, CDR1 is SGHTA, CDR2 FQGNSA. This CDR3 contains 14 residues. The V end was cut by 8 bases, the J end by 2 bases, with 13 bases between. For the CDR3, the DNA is TGTGCCAGCGGCAGGGATAGTGGCAATCAGCCCCAGCATTTT. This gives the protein CASGRDSGNQPQHF.

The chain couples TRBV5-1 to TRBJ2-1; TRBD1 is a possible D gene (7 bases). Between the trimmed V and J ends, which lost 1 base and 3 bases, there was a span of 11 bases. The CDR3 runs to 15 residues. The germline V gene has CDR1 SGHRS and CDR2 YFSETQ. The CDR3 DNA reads TGCGCCAGCAGCTTGACAGGGGAGGACTACAATGAGCAGTTCTTC. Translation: CASSLTGEDYNEQFF. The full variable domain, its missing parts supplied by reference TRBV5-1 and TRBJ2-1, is KAGVTQTPRYLIKTRGQQVTLSCSPISGHRSVSWYQQTPGQGLQFLFEYFSETQRNKGNFPGRFSGRQFSNSRSEMNVSTLELGDSALYLCASSLTGEDYNEQFFGPGTRLTVL.

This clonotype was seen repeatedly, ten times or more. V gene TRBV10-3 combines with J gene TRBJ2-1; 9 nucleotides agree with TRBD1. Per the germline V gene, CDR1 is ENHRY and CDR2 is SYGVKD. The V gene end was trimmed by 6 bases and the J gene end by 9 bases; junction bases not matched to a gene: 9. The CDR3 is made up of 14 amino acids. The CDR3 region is CAISLRDRDVEQFF. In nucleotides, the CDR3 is TGTGCCATCAGCCTCCGGGACAGGGACGTTGAGCAGTTCTTC.

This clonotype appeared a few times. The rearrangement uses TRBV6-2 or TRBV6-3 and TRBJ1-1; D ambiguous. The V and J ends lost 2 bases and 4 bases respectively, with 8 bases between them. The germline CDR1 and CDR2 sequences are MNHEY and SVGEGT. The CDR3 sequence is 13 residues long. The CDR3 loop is CASSYNRGTEAFF. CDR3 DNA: TGTGCCAGCAGTTACAACCGGGGCACTGAAGCTTTCTTT.

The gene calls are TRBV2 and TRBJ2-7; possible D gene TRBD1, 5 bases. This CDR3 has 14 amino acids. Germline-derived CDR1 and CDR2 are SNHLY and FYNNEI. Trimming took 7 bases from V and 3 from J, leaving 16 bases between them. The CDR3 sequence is CASKEQGIGYEQYF. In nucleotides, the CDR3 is TGTGCCAGCAAAGAGCAGGGCATTGGCTACGAGCAGTACTTC.

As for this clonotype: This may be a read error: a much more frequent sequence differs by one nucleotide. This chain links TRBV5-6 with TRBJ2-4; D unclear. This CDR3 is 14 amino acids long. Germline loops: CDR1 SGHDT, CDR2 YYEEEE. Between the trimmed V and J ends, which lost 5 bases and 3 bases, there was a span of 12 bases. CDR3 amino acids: CASRSYKDKNIQYF. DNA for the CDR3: TGTGCCAGCAGATCTTATAAGGACAAAAACATTCAGTACTTC.

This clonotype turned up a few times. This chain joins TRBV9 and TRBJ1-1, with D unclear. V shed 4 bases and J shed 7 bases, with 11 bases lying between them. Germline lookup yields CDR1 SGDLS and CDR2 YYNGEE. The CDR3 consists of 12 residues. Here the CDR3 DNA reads TGTGCCAGCAGCCCCCAAAAGGGTGAAGCTTTCTTT. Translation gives CASSPQKGEAFF.

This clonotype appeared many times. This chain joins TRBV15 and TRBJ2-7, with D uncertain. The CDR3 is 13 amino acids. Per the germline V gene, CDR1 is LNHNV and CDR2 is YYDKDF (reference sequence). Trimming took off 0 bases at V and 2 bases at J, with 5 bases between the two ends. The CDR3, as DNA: TGTGCCACCAGCAGAGATCCCCCCTACGAGCAGTACTTC. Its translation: CATSRDPPYEQYF.

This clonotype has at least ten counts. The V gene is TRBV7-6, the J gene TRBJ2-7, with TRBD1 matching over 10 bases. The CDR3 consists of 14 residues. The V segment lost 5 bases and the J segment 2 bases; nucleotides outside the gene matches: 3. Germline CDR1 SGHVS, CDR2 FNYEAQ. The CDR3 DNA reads TGTGCCAGCAGCCGGGGACAGGGGACCTACGAGCAGTACTTC. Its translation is CASSRGQGTYEQYF.

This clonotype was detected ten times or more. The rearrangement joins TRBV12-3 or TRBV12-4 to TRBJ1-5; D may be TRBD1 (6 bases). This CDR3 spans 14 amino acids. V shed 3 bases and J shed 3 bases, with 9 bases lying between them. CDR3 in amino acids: CASSFGDTNQPQHF. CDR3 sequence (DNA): TGTGCCAGCAGTTTTGGGGACACCAATCAGCCCCAGCATTTT.

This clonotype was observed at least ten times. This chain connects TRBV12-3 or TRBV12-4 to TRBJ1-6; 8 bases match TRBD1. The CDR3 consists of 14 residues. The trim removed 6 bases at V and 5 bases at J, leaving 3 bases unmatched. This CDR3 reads CASRKTGDNSPLHF. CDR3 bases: TGTGCCAGCAGAAAGACAGGGGATAATTCACCCCTCCACTTT.

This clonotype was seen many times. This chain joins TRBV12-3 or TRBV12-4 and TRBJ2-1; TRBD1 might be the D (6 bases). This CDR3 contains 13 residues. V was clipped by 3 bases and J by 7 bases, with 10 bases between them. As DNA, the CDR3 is TGTGCCAGCAGTTTTCTACAGGGAAATGAGCAGTTCTTC. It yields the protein CASSFLQGNEQFF.

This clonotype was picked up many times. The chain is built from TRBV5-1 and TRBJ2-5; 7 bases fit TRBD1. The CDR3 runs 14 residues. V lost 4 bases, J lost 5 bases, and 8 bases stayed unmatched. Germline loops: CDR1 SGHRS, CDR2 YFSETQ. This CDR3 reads CASSLTGDGETQYF. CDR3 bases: TGCGCCAGCAGCCTTACAGGGGATGGCGAGACCCAGTACTTC.